The clone carrying this T cell receptor (beta chain) has just one count. This sample was taken from a study of control samples from healthy donors and cancer patients. The data were produced by immunoSEQ multiplex PCR, yet TCRdb's version contains in-frame clones alone and is incomplete. The table lists approximately 140,000 clones, roughly 92% of them singletons. This clonotype was obtained from a man aged 30 to 45 in good health. The sample was blood.

DNA for the CDR3: TGTGCTAGTGGTTTGGTAGCGGGAGGGCTATGGACCGGGGAGCTGTTTTTT. Protein sequence: CASGLVAGGLWTGELFF. The chain recombines TRBV12-5 with TRBJ2-2; 10 nucleotides match TRBD2. CDR3 length: 17 residues. J gave up 5 bases and V 0 bases, and 6 bases lay outside the gene matches. CDR1 and CDR2 from the germline V gene are LGHNT and FRNRAP. Full variable domain (missing parts from reference TRBV12-5 and TRBJ2-2): DARVTQTPRHKVTEMGQEVTMRCQPILGHNTVFWYRQTMMQGLELLAYFRNRAPLDDSGMPKDRFSAEMPDATLATLKIQPSEPRDSAVYFCASGLVAGGLWTGELFFGEGSRLTVL.